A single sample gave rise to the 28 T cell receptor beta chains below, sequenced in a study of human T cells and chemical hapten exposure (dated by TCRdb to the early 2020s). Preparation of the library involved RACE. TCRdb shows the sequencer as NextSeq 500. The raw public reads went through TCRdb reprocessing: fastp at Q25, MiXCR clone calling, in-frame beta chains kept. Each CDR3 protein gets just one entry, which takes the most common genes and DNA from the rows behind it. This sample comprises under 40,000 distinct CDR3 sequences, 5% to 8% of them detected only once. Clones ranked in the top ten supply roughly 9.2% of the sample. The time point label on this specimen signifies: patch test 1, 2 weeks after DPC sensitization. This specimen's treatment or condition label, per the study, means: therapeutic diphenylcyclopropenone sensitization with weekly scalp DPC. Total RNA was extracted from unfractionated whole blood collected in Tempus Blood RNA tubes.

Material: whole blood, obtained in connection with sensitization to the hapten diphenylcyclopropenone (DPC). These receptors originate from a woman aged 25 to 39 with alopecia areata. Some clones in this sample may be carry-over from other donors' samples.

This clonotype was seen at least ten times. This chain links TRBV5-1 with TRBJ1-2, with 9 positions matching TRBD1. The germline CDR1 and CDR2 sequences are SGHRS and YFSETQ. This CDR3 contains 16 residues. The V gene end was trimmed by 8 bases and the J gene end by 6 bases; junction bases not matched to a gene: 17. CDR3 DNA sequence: TGCGCCAGTAGCGACACTACAGGGGGCGCGATGGATGGCTACACCTTC. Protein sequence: CASSDTTGGAMDGYTF.

CDR3 nucleotide sequence: TGTGCCAGCCGAACGCTGGGAATTAATGAAAAACTGTTTTTT. This codes for CASRTLGINEKLFF. The rearrangement uses TRBV2 and TRBJ1-4; D not resolved. With 8 bases removed from V and 4 bases from J, the gap between germline ends came to 14 bases. This CDR3 comprises 14 residues. In germline, CDR1 is SNHLY, CDR2 FYNNEI.

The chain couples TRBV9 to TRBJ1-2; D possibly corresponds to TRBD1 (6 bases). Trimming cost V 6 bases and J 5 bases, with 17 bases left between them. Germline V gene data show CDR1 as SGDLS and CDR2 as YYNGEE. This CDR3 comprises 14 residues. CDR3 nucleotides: TGTGCCAGCACCCTGGGCTTAGGGGGATATGGCTACACCTTC. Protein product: CASTLGLGGYGYTF.

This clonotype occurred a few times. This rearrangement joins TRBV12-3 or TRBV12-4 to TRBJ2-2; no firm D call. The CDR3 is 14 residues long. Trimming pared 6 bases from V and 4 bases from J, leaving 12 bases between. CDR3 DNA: TGTGCCAGCAGCCACCAGATTGTCACCGGGGAGCTGTTTTTT. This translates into CASSHQIVTGELFF.

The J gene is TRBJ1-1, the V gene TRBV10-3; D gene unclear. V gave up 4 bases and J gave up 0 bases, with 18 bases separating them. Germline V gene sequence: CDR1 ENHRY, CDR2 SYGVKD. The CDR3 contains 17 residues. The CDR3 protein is CAISGSERSLMNTEAFF. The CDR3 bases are TGTGCCATCAGTGGGTCAGAGCGTTCCCTGATGAACACTGAAGCTTTCTTT.

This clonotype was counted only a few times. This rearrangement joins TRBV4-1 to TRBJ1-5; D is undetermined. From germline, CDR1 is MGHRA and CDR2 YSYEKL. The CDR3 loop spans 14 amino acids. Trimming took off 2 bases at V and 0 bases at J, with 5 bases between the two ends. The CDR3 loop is CASSQLYSNQPQHF. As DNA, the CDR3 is TGCGCCAGCAGCCAACTATATAGCAATCAGCCCCAGCATTTT.

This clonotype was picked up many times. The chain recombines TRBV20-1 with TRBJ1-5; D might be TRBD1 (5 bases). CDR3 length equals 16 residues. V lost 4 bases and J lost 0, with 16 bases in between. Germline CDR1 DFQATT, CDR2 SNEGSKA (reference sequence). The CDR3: CSAMAGNVLSNQPQHF. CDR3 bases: TGCAGTGCTATGGCAGGGAATGTCCTTAGCAATCAGCCCCAGCATTTT.

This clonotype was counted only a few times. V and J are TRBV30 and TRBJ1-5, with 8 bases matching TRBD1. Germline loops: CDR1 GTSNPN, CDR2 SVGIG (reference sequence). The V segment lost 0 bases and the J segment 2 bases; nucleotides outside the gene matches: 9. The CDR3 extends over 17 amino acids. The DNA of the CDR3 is TGTGCCTGGAGTGTTAGGGCAGGGGGCTTGGGCAATCAGCCCCAGCATTTT. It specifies CAWSVRAGGLGNQPQHF. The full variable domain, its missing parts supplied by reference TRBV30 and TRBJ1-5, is SQTIHQWPATLVQPVGSPLSLECTVEGTSNPNLYWYRQAAGRGLQLLFYSVGIGQISSEVPQNLSASRPQDRQFILSSKKLLLSDSGFYLCAWSVRAGGLGNQPQHFGDGTRLSIL.

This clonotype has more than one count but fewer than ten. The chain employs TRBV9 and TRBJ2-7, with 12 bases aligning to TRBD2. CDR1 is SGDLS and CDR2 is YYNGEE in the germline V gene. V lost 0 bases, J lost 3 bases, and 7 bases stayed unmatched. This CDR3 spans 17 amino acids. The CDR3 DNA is TGTGCCAGCAGCGTAGGGGCTAGCGGGGGGGCAGACTACGAGCAGTACTTC. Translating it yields CASSVGASGGADYEQYF. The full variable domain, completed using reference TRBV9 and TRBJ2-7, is DSGVTQTPKHLITATGQRVTLRCSPRSGDLSVYWYQQSLDQGLQFLIQYYNGEERAKGNILERFSAQQFPDLHSELNLSSLELGDSALYFCASSVGASGGADYEQYFGPGTRLTVT.

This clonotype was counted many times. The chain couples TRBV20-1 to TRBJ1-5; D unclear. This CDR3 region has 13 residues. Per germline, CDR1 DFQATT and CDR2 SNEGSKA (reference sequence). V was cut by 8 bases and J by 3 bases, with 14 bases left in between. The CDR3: CSTQPNLNQPQHF. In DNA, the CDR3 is TGCAGTACTCAGCCCAATCTCAATCAGCCCCAGCATTTT.

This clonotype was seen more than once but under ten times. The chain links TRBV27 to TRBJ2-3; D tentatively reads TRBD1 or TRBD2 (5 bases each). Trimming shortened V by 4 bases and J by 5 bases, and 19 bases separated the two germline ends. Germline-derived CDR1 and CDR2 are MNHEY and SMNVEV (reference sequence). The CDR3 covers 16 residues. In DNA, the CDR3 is TGTGCCAGCAGTTCGCCCGGGACCCTGCTTCTAGATACGCAGTATTTT. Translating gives CASSSPGTLLLDTQYF.

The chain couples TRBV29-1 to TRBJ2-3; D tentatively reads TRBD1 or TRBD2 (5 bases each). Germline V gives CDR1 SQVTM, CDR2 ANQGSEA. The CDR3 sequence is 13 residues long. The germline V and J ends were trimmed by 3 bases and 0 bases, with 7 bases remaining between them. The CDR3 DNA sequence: TGCAGCGTTGATGGGGGTAGCACAGATACGCAGTATTTT. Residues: CSVDGGSTDTQYF.

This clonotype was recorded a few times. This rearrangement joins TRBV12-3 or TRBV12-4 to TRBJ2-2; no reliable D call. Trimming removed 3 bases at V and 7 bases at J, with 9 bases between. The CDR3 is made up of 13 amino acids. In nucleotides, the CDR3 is TGTGCCAGCAGTTTCCGTGGAAGCGGGGAGCTGTTTTTT. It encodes CASSFRGSGELFF.

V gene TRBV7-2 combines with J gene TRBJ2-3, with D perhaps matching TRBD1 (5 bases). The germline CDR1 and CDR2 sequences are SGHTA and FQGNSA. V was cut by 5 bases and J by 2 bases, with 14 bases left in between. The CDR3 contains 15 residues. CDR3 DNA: TGTGCCAGCAGCCCCCGAGGACATGACACAGATACGCAGTATTTT. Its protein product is CASSPRGHDTDTQYF.

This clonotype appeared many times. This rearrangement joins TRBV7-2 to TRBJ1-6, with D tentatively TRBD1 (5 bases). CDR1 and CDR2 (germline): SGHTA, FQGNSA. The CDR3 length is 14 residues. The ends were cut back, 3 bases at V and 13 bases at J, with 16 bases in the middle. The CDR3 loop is CASSFRDGFSPLHF. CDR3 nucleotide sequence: TGTGCCAGCAGCTTTCGGGACGGGTTTTCGCCCCTCCACTTT.

The CDR3 coding sequence is TGTGCCAGTAGTCCGGCGGGGGGCTACAATGAGCAGTTCTTC. It yields the protein CASSPAGGYNEQFF. The rearrangement links TRBV19 to TRBJ2-1, with 8 bases identical to TRBD2. There are 14 residues in the CDR3. The germline CDR1 and CDR2 sequences are LNHDA and SQIVND (reference sequence). J lost 3 bases, V lost 5 bases, and 3 bases had no gene match.

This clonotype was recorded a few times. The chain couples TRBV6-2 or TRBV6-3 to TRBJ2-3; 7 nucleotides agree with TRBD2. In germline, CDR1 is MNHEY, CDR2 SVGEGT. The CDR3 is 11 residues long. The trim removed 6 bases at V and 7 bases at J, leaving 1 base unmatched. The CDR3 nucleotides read TGTGCCAGCAGGCGGGGGAATACGCAGTATTTT. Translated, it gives CASRRGNTQYF.

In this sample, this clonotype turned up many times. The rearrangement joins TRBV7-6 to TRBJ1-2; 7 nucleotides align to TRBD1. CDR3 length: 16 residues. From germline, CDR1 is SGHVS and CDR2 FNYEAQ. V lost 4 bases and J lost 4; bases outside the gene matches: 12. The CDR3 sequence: CASSSGGGRQGYGYTF. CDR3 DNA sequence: TGTGCCAGCAGCTCAGGGGGGGGGAGACAGGGCTATGGCTACACCTTC. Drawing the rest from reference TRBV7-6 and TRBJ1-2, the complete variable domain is GAGVSQSPRYKVTKRGQDVALRCDPISGHVSLYWYRQALGQGPEFLTYFNYEAQQDKSGLPNDRFSAERPEGSISTLTIQRTEQRDSAMYRCASSSGGGRQGYGYTFGSGTRLTVV.

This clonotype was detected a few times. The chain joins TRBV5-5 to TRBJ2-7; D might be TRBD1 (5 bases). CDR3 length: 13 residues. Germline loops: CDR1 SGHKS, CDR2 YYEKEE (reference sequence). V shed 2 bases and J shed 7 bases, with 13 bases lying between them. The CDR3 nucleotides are TGTGCCAGCAGCTTTCCAGGGTTTTCGGAGCAGTACTTC. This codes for CASSFPGFSEQYF.

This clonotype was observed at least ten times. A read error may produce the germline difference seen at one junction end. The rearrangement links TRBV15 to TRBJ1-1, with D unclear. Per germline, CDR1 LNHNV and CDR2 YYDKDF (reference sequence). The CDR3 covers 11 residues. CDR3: CATSRDFRYLF. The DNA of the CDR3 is TGTGCCACCAGCAGAGATTTCCGGTACCTCTTT.

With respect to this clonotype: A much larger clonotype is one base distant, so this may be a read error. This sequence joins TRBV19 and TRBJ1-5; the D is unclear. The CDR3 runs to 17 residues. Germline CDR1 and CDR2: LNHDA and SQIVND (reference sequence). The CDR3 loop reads CASSAVMRETSNQTQHF. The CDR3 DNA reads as TGTGCCAGTAGTGCTGTTATGAGGGAAACAAGCAATCAGACCCAGCATTTT.

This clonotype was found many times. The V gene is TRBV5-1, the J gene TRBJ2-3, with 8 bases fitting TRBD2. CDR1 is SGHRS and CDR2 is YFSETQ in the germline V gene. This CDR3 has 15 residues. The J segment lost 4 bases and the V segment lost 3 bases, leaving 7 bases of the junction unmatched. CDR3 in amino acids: CASSWTGGDPDTQYF. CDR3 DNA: TGCGCCAGCAGCTGGACGGGGGGGGATCCAGATACGCAGTATTTT.

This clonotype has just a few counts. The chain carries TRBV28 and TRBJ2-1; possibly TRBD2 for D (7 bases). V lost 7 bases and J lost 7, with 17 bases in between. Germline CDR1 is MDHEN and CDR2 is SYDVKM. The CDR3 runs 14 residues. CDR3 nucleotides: TGTGCCAGCACCCCCGGGGGAGGGGGGAATGAGCAGTTCTTC. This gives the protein CASTPGGGGNEQFF.

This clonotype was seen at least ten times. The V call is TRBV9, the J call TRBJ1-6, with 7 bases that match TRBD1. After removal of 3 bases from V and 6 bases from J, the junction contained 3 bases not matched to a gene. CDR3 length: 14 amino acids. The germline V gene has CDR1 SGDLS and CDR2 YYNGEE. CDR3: CASSARDSNSPLHF. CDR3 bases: TGTGCCAGCAGCGCACGGGACAGTAATTCACCCCTCCACTTT.

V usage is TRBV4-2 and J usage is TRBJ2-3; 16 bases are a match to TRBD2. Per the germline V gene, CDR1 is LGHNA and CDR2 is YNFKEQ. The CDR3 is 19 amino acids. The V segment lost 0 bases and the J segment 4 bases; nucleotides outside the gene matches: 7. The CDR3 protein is CASSQEGTSGGASADTQYF. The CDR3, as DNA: TGTGCCAGCAGCCAAGAGGGGACTAGCGGGGGGGCCTCAGCAGATACGCAGTATTTT.

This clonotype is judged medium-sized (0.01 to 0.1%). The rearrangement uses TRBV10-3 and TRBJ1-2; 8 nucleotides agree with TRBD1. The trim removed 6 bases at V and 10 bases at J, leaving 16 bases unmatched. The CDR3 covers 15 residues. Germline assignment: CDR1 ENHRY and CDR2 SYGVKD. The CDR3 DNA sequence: TGTGCCATCAGCGAGGGAGGACAGGGCATTTTTGACTACACCTTC. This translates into CAISEGGQGIFDYTF.

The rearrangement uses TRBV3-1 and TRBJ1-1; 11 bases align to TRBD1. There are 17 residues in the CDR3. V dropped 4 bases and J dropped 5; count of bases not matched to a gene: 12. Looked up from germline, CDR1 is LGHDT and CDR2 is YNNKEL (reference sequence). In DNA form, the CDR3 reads TGTGCCAGCAGCCCACGATGGACAGGGGGCAAGGGAACTGAAGCTTTCTTT. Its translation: CASSPRWTGGKGTEAFF.

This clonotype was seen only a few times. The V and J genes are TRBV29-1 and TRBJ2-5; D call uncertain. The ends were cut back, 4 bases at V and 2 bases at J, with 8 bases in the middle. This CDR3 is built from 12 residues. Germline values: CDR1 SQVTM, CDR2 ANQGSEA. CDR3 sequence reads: CSVGGRQETQYF. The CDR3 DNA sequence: TGCAGCGTTGGTGGACGTCAAGAGACCCAGTACTTC.